Each of the 17 T cell receptor beta chains below was sequenced from the same sample in a study of tumor-infiltrating lymphocytes in localized non-small cell lung cancer. Using immunoSEQ multiplex PCR, the repertoire was profiled, and TCRdb retains in-frame clones only, with some absent. Here the sample spans approximately 15,000 clones, roughly 70% being singletons. The specimen sequenced was lung tumor tissue. These receptors were obtained from a human donor with non-small cell lung cancer.

The V gene is TRBV18, the J gene TRBJ1-3; no definite D call. Trimming stripped 1 base from V and 1 base from J, with 5 bases between. Looked up from germline, CDR1 is KGHSH and CDR2 is LQKENI. The CDR3 spans 14 residues. The CDR3 sequence: CASSPQGSGNTIYF. CDR3 nucleotides: TGTGCCAGCTCACCACAGGGTTCTGGAAACACCATATATTTT.

V and J are TRBV2 and TRBJ2-1, with TRBD1 matching over 8 bases. V shed 3 bases, J shed 7 bases, and the junction held 8 bases outside the gene matches. The CDR3 length is 15 residues. Looked up from germline, CDR1 is SNHLY and CDR2 is FYNNEI. CDR3 sequence (DNA): TGTGCCAGCAGTGAGGGTCCAGGGGGCAGGAATGAGCAGTTCTTC. Translated: CASSEGPGGRNEQFF.

The rearrangement links TRBV28 to TRBJ2-2, with a tentative D call TRBD2 (5 bases). The V end was cut by 7 bases, the J end by 9 bases, with 9 bases between. The V gene's germline CDR1 is MDHEN and CDR2 SYDVKM. The CDR3 covers 11 residues. The CDR3 region is CASTPSRELFF. The CDR3 region has the DNA TGTGCCAGCACGCCTAGCCGGGAGCTGTTTTTT.

Only a few counts were recorded for this clone. The chain is built from TRBV7-3 and TRBJ2-2; D is undetermined. CDR1 SGHTA and CDR2 FQGTGA come from the germline V gene. Trimming removed 1 base from V and 6 bases from J, with 6 bases in between. The CDR3 extends over 13 amino acids. CDR3 sequence: CASSLIEAGELFF. DNA for the CDR3: TGTGCCAGCAGCTTAATAGAGGCCGGGGAGCTGTTTTTT. Combining the CDR3 with reference TRBV7-3 and TRBJ2-2 gives the whole variable domain GAGVSQTPSNKVTEKGKYVELRCDPISGHTALYWYRQSLGQGPEFLIYFQGTGAADDSGLPNDRFFAVRPEGSVSTLKIQRTERGDSAVYLCASSLIEAGELFFGEGSRLTVL.

V gene TRBV15 combines with J gene TRBJ2-5, with 7 positions matching TRBD2. CDR3 length equals 15 residues. The J segment lost 4 bases and the V segment lost 5 bases, leaving 10 bases of the junction unmatched. The germline CDR1 and CDR2 sequences are LNHNV and YYDKDF (reference sequence). Here the CDR3 reads CATSRSSGVGETQYF. CDR3 nucleotide sequence: TGTGCCACCAGCCGGTCTAGCGGCGTAGGAGAGACCCAGTACTTC. The whole variable domain, remainder taken from reference TRBV15 and TRBJ2-5, is DAMVIQNPRYQVTQFGKPVTLSCSQTLNHNVMYWYQQKSSQAPKLLFHYYDKDFNNEADTPDNFQSRRPNTSFCFLDIRSPGLGDTAMYLCATSRSSGVGETQYFGPGTRLLVL.

The chain uses TRBV5-4 and TRBJ2-5, with TRBD2 identical over 8 bases. J was trimmed by 5 bases and V by 4 bases; bases with no gene match: 7. CDR3 size: 14 residues. Looked up from germline, CDR1 is SGHNT and CDR2 is YYREEE (reference sequence). The CDR3 DNA reads TGTGCCAGCAGCCGCGGGGGGTACGGGGAGACCCAGTACTTC. Translated: CASSRGGYGETQYF. The complete variable domain, with remaining parts taken from reference TRBV5-4 and TRBJ2-5, reads ETGVTQSPTHLIKTRGQQVTLRCSSQSGHNTVSWYQQALGQGPQFIFQYYREEENGRGNFPPRFSGLQFPNYSSELNVNALELDDSALYLCASSRGGYGETQYFGPGTRLLVL.

The chain recombines TRBV29-1 with TRBJ1-2, with a tentative D call TRBD1 (6 bases). V was shortened by 5 bases and J by 7 bases, with 17 bases between the two germline ends. CDR1 and CDR2 from the germline V gene are SQVTM and ANQGSEA. The CDR3 covers 13 residues. DNA for the CDR3: TGCAGCGTTCTTCAGGGGACGAGCAGTGGCTACACCTTC. Its translation: CSVLQGTSSGYTF. The full variable domain, in which reference TRBV29-1 and TRBJ1-2 provide the parts outside the CDR3, is SAVISQKPSRDICQRGTSLTIQCQVDSQVTMMFWYRQQPGQSLTLIATANQGSEATYESGFVIDKFPISRPNLTFSTLTVSNMSPEDSSIYLCSVLQGTSSGYTFGSGTRLTVV.

This chain joins TRBV5-6 and TRBJ1-1; D gene uncertain. Per germline, CDR1 SGHDT and CDR2 YYEEEE. The V end lost 2 bases, the J end lost 8 bases, and 13 bases lay between the germline ends. CDR3 size: 13 residues. CDR3 in amino acids: CASSFDSGSEAFF. CDR3 sequence (DNA): TGTGCCAGCAGCTTCGACTCCGGGTCAGAAGCTTTCTTT.

The chain couples TRBV11-2 to TRBJ2-1; no clear D gene. The CDR3 contains 13 residues. Germline V gene lookup returns CDR1 SGHAT and CDR2 FQNNGV. The germline V and J ends were trimmed by 0 bases and 10 bases, with 10 bases remaining between them. CDR3 in amino acids: CASSLDPHMEQFF. In DNA form, the CDR3 reads TGTGCCAGCAGCTTAGATCCCCATATGGAGCAGTTCTTC.

The V and J genes are TRBV13 and TRBJ2-7; D is perhaps TRBD1 (5 bases). Between the trimmed V and J ends, which lost 2 bases and 1 base, there was a span of 6 bases. CDR1 and CDR2 (germline): PRHDT, FYEKMQ (reference sequence). The CDR3 is 13 amino acids. CDR3 sequence reads: CASSLQGSYEQYF. CDR3 DNA sequence: TGTGCCAGCAGCTTACAGGGTTCCTACGAGCAGTACTTC.

This rearrangement joins TRBV30 to TRBJ1-6; tentatively, D is TRBD1 (5 bases). This CDR3 contains 13 residues. Germline V lookup: CDR1 GTSNPN, CDR2 SVGIG (reference sequence). Trimming pared 3 bases from V and 5 bases from J, leaving 8 bases between. The CDR3 loop is CAWSETDNSPLHF. DNA for the CDR3: TGTGCCTGGAGCGAGACAGATAATTCACCCCTCCACTTT.

The CDR3 here is CAITLTDTNTGELFF. The CDR3 nucleotides are TGTGCCATCACCCTGACGGATACGAACACCGGGGAGCTGTTTTTT. This rearrangement joins TRBV10-3 to TRBJ2-2; D not resolved. The germline V and J ends were trimmed by 7 bases and 0 bases, with 12 bases remaining between them. Per the germline V gene, CDR1 is ENHRY and CDR2 is SYGVKD. The CDR3 extends over 15 amino acids.

V and J are TRBV5-4 and TRBJ1-4; 10 bases line up with TRBD1. This CDR3 is 16 amino acids long. After removal of 1 base from V and 6 bases from J, the junction contained 6 bases not matched to a gene. Germline-derived CDR1 and CDR2 are SGHNT and YYREEE (reference sequence). The CDR3 DNA is TGTGCCAGCAGCTTGCAATGGGGGACAGGGGATGAAAAACTGTTTTTT. Encoded protein: CASSLQWGTGDEKLFF.

The chain joins TRBV30 to TRBJ1-1; D gene uncertain. CDR3 length: 11 residues. Germline values: CDR1 GTSNPN, CDR2 SVGIG (reference sequence). Trimming shortened V by 4 bases and J by 4 bases, and 7 bases separated the two germline ends. The chain's CDR3 is CAWTRSTEAFF. DNA of the CDR3: TGTGCCTGGACCAGGAGCACTGAAGCTTTCTTT.

This chain connects TRBV2 to TRBJ2-5; D is unresolved. The CDR3 has 11 amino acids. Looked up from germline, CDR1 is SNHLY and CDR2 is FYNNEI. Trimming took off 5 bases at V and 10 bases at J, with 11 bases between the two ends. The DNA for the CDR3 is TGTGCCAGCAGTCCCCAAAACGACCAGTACTTC. Its translation: CASSPQNDQYF. The entire variable domain, with the rest obtained from reference TRBV2 and TRBJ2-5, is as follows: EPEVTQTPSHQVTQMGQEVILRCVPISNHLYFYWYRQILGQKVEFLVSFYNNEISEKSEIFDDQFSVERPDGSNFTLKIRSTKLEDSAMYFCASSPQNDQYFGPGTRLLVL.

CDR3 in DNA: TGCAGCGTTGGCGGCGGGGGCGCGGAGACCCAGTACTTC. It translates to CSVGGGGAETQYF. The chain combines TRBV29-1 with TRBJ2-5; a weak D match, TRBD2 (7 bases). CDR3 length equals 13 residues. Trimming took off 4 bases at V and 5 bases at J, with 14 bases between the two ends. Per the germline V gene, CDR1 is SQVTM and CDR2 is ANQGSEA.

The chain has TRBV19 and TRBJ2-5; 9 bases agree with TRBD1. Trimming at V came to 6 bases and at J to 0 bases, leaving 5 bases not matched to a gene. The CDR3 sequence is 15 residues long. Germline V gene lookup returns CDR1 LNHDA and CDR2 SQIVND (reference sequence). The CDR3 spells CASRGQGAYQETQYF. As DNA, the CDR3 is TGTGCCAGTAGGGGACAGGGCGCCTACCAAGAGACCCAGTACTTC.